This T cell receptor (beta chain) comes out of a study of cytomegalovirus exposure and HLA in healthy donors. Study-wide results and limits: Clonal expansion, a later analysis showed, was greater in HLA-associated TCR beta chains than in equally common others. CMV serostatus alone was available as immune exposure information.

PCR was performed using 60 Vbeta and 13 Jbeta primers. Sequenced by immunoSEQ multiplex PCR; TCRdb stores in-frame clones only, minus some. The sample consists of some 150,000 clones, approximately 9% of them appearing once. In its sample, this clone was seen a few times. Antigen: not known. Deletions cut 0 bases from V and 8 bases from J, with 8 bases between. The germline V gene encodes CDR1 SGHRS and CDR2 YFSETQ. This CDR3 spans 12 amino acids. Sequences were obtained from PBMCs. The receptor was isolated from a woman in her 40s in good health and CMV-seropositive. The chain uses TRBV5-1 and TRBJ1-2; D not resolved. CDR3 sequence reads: CASSLGAEGYTF. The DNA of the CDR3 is TGCGCCAGCAGCTTGGGGGCTGAGGGCTACACCTTC.